The clone carrying this TCR beta chain was seen once. The antigen remains undetermined. This sample stems from a study of long-term antiretroviral therapy in people with HIV. Points from the study as a whole: Participants lacked recorded data on ART adherence, viral resistance or therapy changes. Pre-ART expanded clones dominated the repertoire at every time point.

Runs used v3.0 of the immunoSEQ assay and were done at survey level. Repertoires were generated with immunoSEQ multiplex PCR, while TCRdb's copy carries only in-frame clones and drops some. The sample lists 20,000 to 30,000 clones, over 85% occurring once. The CDR3 extends over 15 amino acids. Germline V gene sequence: CDR1 SGHRS, CDR2 YFSETQ. V trimming: 4 bases; J trimming: 2 bases; junction bases outside the gene matches: 5. This sequence joins TRBV5-1 and TRBJ1-4; 7 nucleotides align to TRBD1. The material was unsorted PBMCs, obtained 4.9 years after starting antiretroviral therapy. The receptor was derived from a woman aged 50 to 60 with HIV. CDR3 bases: TGCGCCAGCAGCCCACTACAGGGGACTAATGAAAAACTGTTTTTT. Translated, it gives CASSPLQGTNEKLFF. Filled out from reference TRBV5-1 and TRBJ1-4, the complete variable domain reads KAGVTQTPRYLIKTRGQQVTLSCSPISGHRSVSWYQQTPGQGLQFLFEYFSETQRNKGNFPGRFSGRQFSNSRSEMNVSTLELGDSALYLCASSPLQGTNEKLFFGSGTQLSVL.